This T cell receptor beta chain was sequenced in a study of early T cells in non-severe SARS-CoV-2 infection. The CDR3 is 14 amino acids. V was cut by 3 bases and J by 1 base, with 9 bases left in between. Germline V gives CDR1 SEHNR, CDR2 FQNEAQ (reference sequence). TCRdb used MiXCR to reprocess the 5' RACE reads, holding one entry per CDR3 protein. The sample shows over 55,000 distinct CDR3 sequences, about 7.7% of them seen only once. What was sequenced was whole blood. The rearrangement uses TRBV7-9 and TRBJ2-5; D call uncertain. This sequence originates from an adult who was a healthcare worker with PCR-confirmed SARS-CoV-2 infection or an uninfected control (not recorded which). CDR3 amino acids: CASSFRDIQETQYF. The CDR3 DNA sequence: TGTGCCAGCAGCTTTAGGGATATCCAAGAGACCCAGTACTTC.